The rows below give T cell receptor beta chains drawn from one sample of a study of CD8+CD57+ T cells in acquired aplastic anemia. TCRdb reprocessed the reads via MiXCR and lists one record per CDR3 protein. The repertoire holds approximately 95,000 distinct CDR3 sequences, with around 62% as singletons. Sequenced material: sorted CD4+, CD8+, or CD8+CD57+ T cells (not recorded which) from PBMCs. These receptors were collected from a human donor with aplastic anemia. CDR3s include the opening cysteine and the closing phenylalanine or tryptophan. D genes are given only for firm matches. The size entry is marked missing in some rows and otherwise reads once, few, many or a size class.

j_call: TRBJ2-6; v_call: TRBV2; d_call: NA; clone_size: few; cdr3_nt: TGTGCCAGCAAGAGCTCTGGGGCCAACGTCCTGACTTTC; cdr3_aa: CASKSSGANVLTF
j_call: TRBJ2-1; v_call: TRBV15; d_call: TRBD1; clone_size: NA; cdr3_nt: TGTGCCACCAGCAGAGTAGGGACAGGGAATAATGAGCAGTTCTTC; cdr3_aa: CATSRVGTGNNEQFF
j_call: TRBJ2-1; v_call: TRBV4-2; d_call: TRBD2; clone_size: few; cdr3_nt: TGTGCCAGCAGCCAAGCTAGCGGGAGTGGTAATGAGCAGTTCTTC; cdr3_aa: CASSQASGSGNEQFF
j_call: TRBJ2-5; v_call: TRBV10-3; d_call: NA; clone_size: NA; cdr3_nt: TGTGCCATCAGTGAGTCGGAGACCCAGTACTTC; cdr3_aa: CAISESETQYF
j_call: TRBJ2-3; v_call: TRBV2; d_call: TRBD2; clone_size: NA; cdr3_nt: TGTGCCCTCGGGGGGAGGGCGTTCTTAGATACGCAGTATTTT; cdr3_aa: CALGGRAFLDTQYF
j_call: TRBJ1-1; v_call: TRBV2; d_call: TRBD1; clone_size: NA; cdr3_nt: TGTGCCAGCAGTGGCACTTACAGGGGGACTGAAGCTTTCTTT; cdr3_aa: CASSGTYRGTEAFF
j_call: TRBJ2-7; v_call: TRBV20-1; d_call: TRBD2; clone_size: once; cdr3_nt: TGCAGTGCTATAGTGGGGGAGGGCTACGAGCAGTACTTC; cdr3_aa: CSAIVGEGYEQYF
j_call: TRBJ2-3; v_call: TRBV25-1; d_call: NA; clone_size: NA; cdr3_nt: TGTGCCAGCAGTGATGTTTTAGGCCTGGATACGCAGTATTTT; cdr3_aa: CASSDVLGLDTQYF
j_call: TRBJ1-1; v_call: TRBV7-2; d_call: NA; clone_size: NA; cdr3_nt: TGTGCCAGCAGCTTAGGGTTCAGCGGCACTGAAGCTTTCTTT; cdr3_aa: CASSLGFSGTEAFF
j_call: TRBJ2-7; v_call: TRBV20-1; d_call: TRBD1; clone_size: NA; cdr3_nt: TGCAGTGCTAGTGGGGACAGGGGGCTTGAGCAGTACTTC; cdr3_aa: CSASGDRGLEQYF
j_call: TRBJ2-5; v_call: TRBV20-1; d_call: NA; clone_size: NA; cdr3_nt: TGCAGTGCTGCCCCGGGAAAAGGGTTGGAGACCCAGTACTTC; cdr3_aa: CSAAPGKGLETQYF
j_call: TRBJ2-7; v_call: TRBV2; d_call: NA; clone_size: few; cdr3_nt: TGTGCCAGCAGTGAAGCAAGCTACGAGCAGTACTTC; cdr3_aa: CASSEASYEQYF
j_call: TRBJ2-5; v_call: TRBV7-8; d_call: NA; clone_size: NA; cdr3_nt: TGTGCCAGCAGCTCGTCCCCGGGGGCTCAAGAGACCCAGTACTTC; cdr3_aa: CASSSSPGAQETQYF
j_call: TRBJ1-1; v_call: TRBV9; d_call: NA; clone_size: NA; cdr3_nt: TGTGCCAGCAGCGTAGGCTGGACGCGTGAAGCTTTCTTT; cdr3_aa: CASSVGWTREAFF
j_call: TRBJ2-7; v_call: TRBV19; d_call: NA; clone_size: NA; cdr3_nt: TGTGCCAGTAGTATCGGGAGCCCCTACGAGCAGTACTTC; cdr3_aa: CASSIGSPYEQYF
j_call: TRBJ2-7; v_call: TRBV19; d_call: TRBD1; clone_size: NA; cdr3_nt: TGTGCCAGTAGTATCGATCGACAGGGGGAATACGAGCAGTACTTC; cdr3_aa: CASSIDRQGEYEQYF
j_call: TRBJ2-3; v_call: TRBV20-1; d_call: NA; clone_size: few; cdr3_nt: TGCAGTGCTAGAGATCCCCCAGATACGCAGTATTTT; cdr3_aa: CSARDPPDTQYF
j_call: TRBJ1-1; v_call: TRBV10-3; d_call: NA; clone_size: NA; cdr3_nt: TGTGCCGCCCTGGGACCTAACACTGAAGCTTTCTTT; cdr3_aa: CAALGPNTEAFF
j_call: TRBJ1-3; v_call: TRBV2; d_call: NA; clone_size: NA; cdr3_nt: TGTGCCAGCAGTGAAGGAAGGGTGTCTGGAAACACCATATATTTT; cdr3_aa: CASSEGRVSGNTIYF
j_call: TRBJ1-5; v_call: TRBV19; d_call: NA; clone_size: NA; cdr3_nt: TGTGCCAGTAGTATCGGACAGCCGAGCAATCAGCCCCAGCATTTT; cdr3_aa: CASSIGQPSNQPQHF
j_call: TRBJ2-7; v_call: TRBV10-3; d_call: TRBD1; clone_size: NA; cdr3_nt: TGTGCCATCAATGGACAGGAGAACTACGAGCAGTACTTC; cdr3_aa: CAINGQENYEQYF
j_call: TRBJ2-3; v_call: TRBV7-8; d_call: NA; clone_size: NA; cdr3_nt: TGTGCCAGCAAGACCGGCCCGCGCACCACAGATACGCAGTATTTT; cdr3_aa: CASKTGPRTTDTQYF
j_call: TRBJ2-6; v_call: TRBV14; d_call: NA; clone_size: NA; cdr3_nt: TGTGCCAGCAGCCAAGCCCAACGGGCCTTGCACGTATTATCTGGGGCCAACGTCCTGACTTTC; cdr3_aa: CASSQAQRALHVLSGANVLTF
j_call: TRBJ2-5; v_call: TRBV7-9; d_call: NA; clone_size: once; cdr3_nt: TGTGCCAGCAGCCCCCTGGGCCTTGGAGAGACCCAGTACTTC; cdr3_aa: CASSPLGLGETQYF
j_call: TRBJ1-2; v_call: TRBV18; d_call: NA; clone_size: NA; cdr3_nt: TGTGCCAGCTCACCATCTCAAACCGGGACAAACTATGGCTACACCTTC; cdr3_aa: CASSPSQTGTNYGYTF
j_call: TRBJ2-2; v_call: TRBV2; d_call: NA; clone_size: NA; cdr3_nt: TGTGCCAGCAGTGACGTTCGCGGAGCGAACACCGGGGAGCTGTTTTTT; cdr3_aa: CASSDVRGANTGELFF
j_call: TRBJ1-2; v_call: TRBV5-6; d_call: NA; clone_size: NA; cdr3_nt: TGTGCCAGCAGCTCCGAGAGTAACTATGGCTACACCTTC; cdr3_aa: CASSSESNYGYTF
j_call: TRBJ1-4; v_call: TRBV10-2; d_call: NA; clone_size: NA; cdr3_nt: TGCGCCACCAAGAAGGGGCAGGGGAAAGAAAAACTGTTTTTT; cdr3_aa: CATKKGQGKEKLFF
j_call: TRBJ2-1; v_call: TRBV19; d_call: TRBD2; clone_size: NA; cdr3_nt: TGTGCCCTCCACTTGGGGACTAGCGGGAGGGCAAATGAGCAGTTCTTC; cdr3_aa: CALHLGTSGRANEQFF
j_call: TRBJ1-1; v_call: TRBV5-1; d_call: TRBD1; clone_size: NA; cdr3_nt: TGCGCCAGCAGCTTGGCGGACAGGACGAACACTGAAGCTTTCTTT; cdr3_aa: CASSLADRTNTEAFF
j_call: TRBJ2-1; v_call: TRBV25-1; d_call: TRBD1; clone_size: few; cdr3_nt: TGTGCCAGCAGTGTGCCGGGACAGCTTGGGAATGAGCAGTTCTTC; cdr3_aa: CASSVPGQLGNEQFF
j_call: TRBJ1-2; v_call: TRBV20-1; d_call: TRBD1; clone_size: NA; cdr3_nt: TGCAGTGCTTACCGGACAGGGGCACAATATGGCTACACCTTC; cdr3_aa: CSAYRTGAQYGYTF
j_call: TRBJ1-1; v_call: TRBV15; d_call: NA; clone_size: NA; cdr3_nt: TGCGCCACCAGCAACAGAGAGAACACTGAAGCTTTCTTT; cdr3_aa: CATSNRENTEAFF
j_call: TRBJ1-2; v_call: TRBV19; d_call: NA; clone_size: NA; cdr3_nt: TGTGCCAGTACCTCGGACGGTCACGGTGGCTACACCTTC; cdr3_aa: CASTSDGHGGYTF
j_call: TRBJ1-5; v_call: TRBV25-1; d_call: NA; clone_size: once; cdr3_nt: TGTGCCAGCAGTGAGAACAGGTTTTATCAGCCCCAGCATTTT; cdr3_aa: CASSENRFYQPQHF
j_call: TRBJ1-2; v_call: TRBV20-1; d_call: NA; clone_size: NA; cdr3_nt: TGCAGTGCCCATCCATCCCAGGGTAGATATGGCTACACCTTC; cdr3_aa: CSAHPSQGRYGYTF
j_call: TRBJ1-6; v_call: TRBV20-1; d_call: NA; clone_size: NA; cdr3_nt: TGCAGTGCTAGAGATCAGGGGCTGATATATAATTCACCCCTCCACTTT; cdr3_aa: CSARDQGLIYNSPLHF
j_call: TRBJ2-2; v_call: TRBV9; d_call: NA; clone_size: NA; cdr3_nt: TGTGCCAGCAGCGTAGGGAACGGGGAGCTGTTTTTT; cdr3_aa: CASSVGNGELFF
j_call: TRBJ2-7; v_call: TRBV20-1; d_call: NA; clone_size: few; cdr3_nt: TGCAGTGCTAGGGTTATGAGCGATTTCCCCTACGAGCAGTACTTC; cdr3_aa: CSARVMSDFPYEQYF
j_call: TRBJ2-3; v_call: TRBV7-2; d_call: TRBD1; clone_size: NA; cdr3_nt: TGTGCCAGCAGCCCACAGGGGGAGGCAGATACGCAGTATTTT; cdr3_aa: CASSPQGEADTQYF
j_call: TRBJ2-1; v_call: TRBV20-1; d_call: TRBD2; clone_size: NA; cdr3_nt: TGCAGTGCTAAAACCGACGGGGGGGCGAGGGAGCAGTTCTTC; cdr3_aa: CSAKTDGGAREQFF
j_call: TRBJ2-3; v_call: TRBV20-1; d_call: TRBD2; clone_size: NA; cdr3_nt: TGCAGTGCTAGAGGCTCTCTAGCGGGAGGGCCCCCAGATACGCAGTATTTT; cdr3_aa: CSARGSLAGGPPDTQYF